The clone carrying this T cell receptor beta chain was detected only once. Here immunoSEQ multiplex PCR was the method, and the copy in TCRdb shows in-frame clones only, minus some. The repertoire consists of a few hundred thousand clones, with more than 85% occurring once and the leading ten covering roughly 8.6%. The source of the sample is a study of blood T cell repertoires in COVID-19. As for the study in general: From the United States, Italy and Spain came samples of acute and convalescent COVID-19.

The CDR3 sequence is 14 residues long. Germline V gives CDR1 MDHEN, CDR2 SYDVKM. The ends lost 6 bases at V and 6 bases at J; junction bases unmatched: 6. Participants, about 18 to 100 years old, spanned approximately 25 US areas. The specimen sequenced was PBMCs or T cells enriched from blood (not recorded which). The gene calls are TRBV28 and TRBJ1-5; 9 bases fit TRBD1. This TCR came from a man between 35 and 55 years old who had recovered from COVID-19. The DNA for the CDR3 is TGTGCCAGCAGGCGAACAGGGGGCGGTCAGCCCCAGCATTTT. This codes for CASRRTGGGQPQHF.